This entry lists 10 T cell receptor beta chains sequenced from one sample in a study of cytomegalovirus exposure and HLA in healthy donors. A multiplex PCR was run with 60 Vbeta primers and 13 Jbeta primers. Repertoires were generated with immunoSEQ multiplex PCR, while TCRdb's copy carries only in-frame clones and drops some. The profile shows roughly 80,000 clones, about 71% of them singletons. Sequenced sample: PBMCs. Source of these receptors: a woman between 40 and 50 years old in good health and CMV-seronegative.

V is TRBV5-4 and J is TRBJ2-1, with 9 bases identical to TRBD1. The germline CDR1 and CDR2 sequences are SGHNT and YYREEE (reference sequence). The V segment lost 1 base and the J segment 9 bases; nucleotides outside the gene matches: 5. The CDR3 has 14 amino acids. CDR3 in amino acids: CASSLTGGVFEQFF. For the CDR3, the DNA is TGTGCCAGCAGCTTGACAGGGGGCGTGTTTGAGCAGTTCTTC.

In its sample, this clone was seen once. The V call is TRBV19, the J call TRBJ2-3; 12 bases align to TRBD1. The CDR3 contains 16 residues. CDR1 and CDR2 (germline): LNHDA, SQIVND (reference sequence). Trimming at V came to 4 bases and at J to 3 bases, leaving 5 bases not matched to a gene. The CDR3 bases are TGTGCCAGTAGTACGGGGACAGGGGGCTTGACAGATACGCAGTATTTT. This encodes CASSTGTGGLTDTQYF.

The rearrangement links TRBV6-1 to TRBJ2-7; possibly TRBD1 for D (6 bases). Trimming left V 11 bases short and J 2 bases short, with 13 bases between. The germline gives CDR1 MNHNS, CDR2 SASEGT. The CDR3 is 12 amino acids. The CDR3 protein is CAGTDSPYEQYF. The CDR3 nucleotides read TGTGCCGGGACGGACAGTCCCTACGAGCAGTACTTC.

CDR3: CASSLARTGSVGEQYF. The CDR3 coding sequence is TGTGCCAGCAGCTTAGCCCGGACAGGCTCTGTGGGGGAGCAGTACTTC. The J gene is TRBJ2-7, the V gene TRBV7-6, with 7 bases fitting TRBD1. The CDR3 runs 16 residues. V lost 0 bases, J lost 7 bases, and 12 bases stayed unmatched. Germline CDR1 SGHVS, CDR2 FNYEAQ.

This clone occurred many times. CDR3 sequence: CASSAREENEQFF. CDR3 sequence (DNA): TGTGCCAGCAGTGCCAGGGAGGAAAATGAGCAGTTCTTC. The chain employs TRBV6-4 and TRBJ2-1, with D perhaps TRBD2 (6 bases). Trimming stripped 4 bases from V and 7 bases from J, with 11 bases between. The CDR3 spans 13 residues. From germline, CDR1 is MRHNA and CDR2 SNTAGT.

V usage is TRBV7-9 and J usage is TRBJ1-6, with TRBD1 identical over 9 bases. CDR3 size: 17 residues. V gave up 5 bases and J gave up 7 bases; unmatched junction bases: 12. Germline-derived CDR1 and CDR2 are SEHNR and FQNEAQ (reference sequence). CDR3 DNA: TGTGCCAGCAGCACAAACAGGGGGCCAGGTCGGAATTCACCCCTCCACTTT. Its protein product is CASSTNRGPGRNSPLHF.

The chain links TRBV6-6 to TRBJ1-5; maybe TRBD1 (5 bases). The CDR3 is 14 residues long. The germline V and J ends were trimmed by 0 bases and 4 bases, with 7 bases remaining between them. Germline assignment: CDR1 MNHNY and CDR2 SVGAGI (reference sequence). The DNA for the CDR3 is TGTGCCAGCAGTTACTCGCAGGGAAATCAGCCCCAGCATTTT. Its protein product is CASSYSQGNQPQHF.

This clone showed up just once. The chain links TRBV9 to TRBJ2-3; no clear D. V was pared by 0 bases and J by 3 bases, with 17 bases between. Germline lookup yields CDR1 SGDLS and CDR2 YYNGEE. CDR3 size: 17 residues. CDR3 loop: CASSVEAAGHRTDTQYF. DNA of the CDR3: TGTGCCAGCAGCGTAGAGGCCGCAGGCCATAGGACAGATACGCAGTATTTT.

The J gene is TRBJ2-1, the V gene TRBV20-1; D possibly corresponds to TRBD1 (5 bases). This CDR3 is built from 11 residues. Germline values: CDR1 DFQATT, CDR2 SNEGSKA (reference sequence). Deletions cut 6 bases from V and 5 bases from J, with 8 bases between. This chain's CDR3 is CSASDNNEQFF. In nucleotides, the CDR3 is TGCAGTGCCTCGGACAACAATGAGCAGTTCTTC.

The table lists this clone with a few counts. DNA for the CDR3: TGCAGCGCGGACAGGGAGCAATTAAGTGGCTACACCTTC. Its protein product is CSADREQLSGYTF. The rearrangement links TRBV29-1 to TRBJ1-2; 8 nucleotides line up with TRBD1. This CDR3 is 13 amino acids long. The trim removed 7 bases at V and 7 bases at J, leaving 11 bases unmatched. Per the germline V gene, CDR1 is SQVTM and CDR2 is ANQGSEA. The whole variable domain, filled in from reference TRBV29-1 and TRBJ1-2, reads SAVISQKPSRDICQRGTSLTIQCQVDSQVTMMFWYRQQPGQSLTLIATANQGSEATYESGFVIDKFPISRPNLTFSTLTVSNMSPEDSSIYLCSADREQLSGYTFGSGTRLTVV.